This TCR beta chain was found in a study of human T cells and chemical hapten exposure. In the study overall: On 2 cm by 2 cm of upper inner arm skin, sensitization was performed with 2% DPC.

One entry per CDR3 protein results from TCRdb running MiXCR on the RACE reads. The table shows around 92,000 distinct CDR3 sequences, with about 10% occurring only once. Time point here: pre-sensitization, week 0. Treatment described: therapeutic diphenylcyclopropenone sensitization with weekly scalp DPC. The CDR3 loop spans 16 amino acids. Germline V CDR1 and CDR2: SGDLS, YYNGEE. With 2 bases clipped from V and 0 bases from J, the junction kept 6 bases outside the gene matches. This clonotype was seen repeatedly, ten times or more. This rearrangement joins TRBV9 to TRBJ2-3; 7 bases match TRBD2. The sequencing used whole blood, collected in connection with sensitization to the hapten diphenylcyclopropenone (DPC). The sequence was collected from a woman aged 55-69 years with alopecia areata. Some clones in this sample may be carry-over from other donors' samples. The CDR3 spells CASSVELATSTDTQYF. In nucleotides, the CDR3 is TGTGCCAGCAGCGTGGAACTAGCGACTAGCACAGATACGCAGTATTTT.